A selection of T cell receptor beta chains follows, all from one sample in a study of identical twins. Via MiXCR, TCRdb re-called the 5' RACE reads, giving one row per CDR3 protein. The sample holds 700,000 to 950,000 distinct CDR3 sequences; 12% are singletons and the top ten take around 1.5%. These data were also reused for a study on yellow fever vaccine responses in identical twins.

Sequencing used PBMCs. These receptors were collected from a woman under 30 in good health. Both conserved end residues are part of each CDR3. The D gene is left open where the match is weak. Clone size is given for some rows only: seen once, a few or many times, or a class if the clone is expanded.

J,D,V,size,DNA,CDR3
TRBJ1-2,-,TRBV5-1,few,TGCGCCAGCAGCTTGGGAGGGACAACCCAGAGGGGCTACACCTTC,CASSLGGTTQRGYTF
TRBJ2-2,-,TRBV11-2,few,TGTGCCAGCAGCACTCTGTTAGACGGGAGAGTCACCGGGGAGCTGTTTTTT,CASSTLLDGRVTGELFF
TRBJ2-3,-,TRBV7-9,few,TGTGCCAGCAGCTCGCCTGAGGTAACAGATACGCAGTATTTT,CASSSPEVTDTQYF
TRBJ1-1,-,TRBV5-1,-,TGCGCCAGCAGCCGGGAGGTTACAGGGAACACTGAAGCTTTCTTT,CASSREVTGNTEAFF
TRBJ2-2,TRBD2,TRBV28,few,TGTGCCAGCAGTTTAGGATGGGGGGGATCCGGGGAGCTGTTTTTT,CASSLGWGGSGELFF
TRBJ1-2,-,TRBV25-1,few,TGTGCCAGCAGTACCTACAGGGGCTACACCTTC,CASSTYRGYTF
TRBJ2-3,TRBD2,TRBV7-9,many,TGTGCCAGCAGCTTAACTAGCGGGGAGAGCACAGATACGCAGTATTTT,CASSLTSGESTDTQYF
TRBJ2-7,TRBD1,TRBV12-3/TRBV12-4,many,TGTGCCAGCAGTTGGGGACAGGTCGAGCAGTACTTC,CASSWGQVEQYF
TRBJ1-1,-,TRBV7-9,many,TGTGCCAGCAGCTTAGGTACAGGGCCCACTGAAGCTTTCTTT,CASSLGTGPTEAFF
TRBJ2-7,TRBD2,TRBV27,few,TGTGCCAGCAGTTTCCTGGCGGGAGGGCAGTCGGGCGAGCAGTACTTC,CASSFLAGGQSGEQYF
TRBJ2-7,-,TRBV4-1,few,TGCGCCAGCAGCCAGAACAGGGTAGAATACGAGCAGTACTTC,CASSQNRVEYEQYF
TRBJ2-1,TRBD2,TRBV11-2,many,TGTGCCAGCAGCCCTACGGGGGGATGGGATGAGCAGTTCTTC,CASSPTGGWDEQFF
TRBJ2-1,-,TRBV7-9,few,TGTGCCAGCTCGCCGGGGTCCGATGAGCAGTTCTTC,CASSPGSDEQFF
TRBJ2-3,-,TRBV19,few,TGTGCCAGTAGTATTCGGGGGTCAGATACGCAGTATTTT,CASSIRGSDTQYF
TRBJ2-3,TRBD2,TRBV27,few,TGTGCCAGCAGATACCTAGCGGGGGGCACAGATACGCAGTATTTT,CASRYLAGGTDTQYF
TRBJ1-6,-,TRBV28,few,TGTGCCAGCAGTTTGTCGAACTCCTATAATTCACCCCTCCACTTT,CASSLSNSYNSPLHF
TRBJ1-4,TRBD1,TRBV6-5,few,TGTGCCAGCAGTTACTCGGGACAGTCAGGACCAGGAAAACTGTTTTTT,CASSYSGQSGPGKLFF
TRBJ2-5,-,TRBV4-1,-,TGCGCCAGCAGCCAAGAGGCGGCAGGGGATGTGACCCAGTACTTC,CASSQEAAGDVTQYF
TRBJ2-1,-,TRBV20-1,-,TGCAGTGCTAGAGAAGTGGGTGTGGAGCAGTTCTTC,CSAREVGVEQFF
TRBJ2-5,-,TRBV24-1,few,TGTGCCACCAGTGATCCAGGGGACATTATAGAGACCCAGTACTTC,CATSDPGDIIETQYF
TRBJ1-1,TRBD1,TRBV24-1,few,TGTGCCACCAGAGGACAGGGTTCGTTGAACACTGAAGCTTTCTTT,CATRGQGSLNTEAFF
TRBJ1-2,-,TRBV4-1,few,TGCGCCAGCAGCCAAGAGGGGCTATCGACAGATGGCTACACCTTC,CASSQEGLSTDGYTF
TRBJ2-1,TRBD2,TRBV20-1,-,TGCAGTGCTAGAGTGACTAGCGGGATTAGGGCCAATGAGCAGTTCTTC,CSARVTSGIRANEQFF
TRBJ1-2,-,TRBV12-3/TRBV12-4,few,TGTGCCAGCACCCCAATGACCAGGGGAGACTATGGCTACACCTTC,CASTPMTRGDYGYTF
TRBJ1-1,-,TRBV24-1,-,TGTGCCACCAGTGGCCCGACAACTGAAGCTTTCTTT,CATSGPTTEAFF
TRBJ2-1,TRBD2,TRBV4-1,few,TGCGCCAGCAGCCATAGGCCCGCTAGCGGAACGCTCAATGAGCAGTTCTTC,CASSHRPASGTLNEQFF
TRBJ2-5,-,TRBV28,-,TGTGCCAGCAGGAACAGTGACAAAGAGACCCAGTACTTC,CASRNSDKETQYF
TRBJ2-3,TRBD2,TRBV10-3,few,TGTGCCATCAGCGGGACTAGCGGGACTACAGATACGCAGTATTTT,CAISGTSGTTDTQYF
TRBJ2-1,-,TRBV4-1,few,TGCGCCAGCAGCCGGCCTCCAGGGGGGGGTCCCTTCTACAATGAGCAGTTCTTC,CASSRPPGGGPFYNEQFF
TRBJ2-2,TRBD1,TRBV9,-,TGTGCCAGCAGCGTATTGGGTGGAGACAGGGGGAACACCGGGGAGCTGTTTTTT,CASSVLGGDRGNTGELFF
TRBJ1-2,-,TRBV10-3,many,TGTGCCATCAGTGAGTCCGGGTCTTCGGGGAAGTACACCTTC,CAISESGSSGKYTF
TRBJ1-5,-,TRBV10-3,few,TGTGCCATCAGTGAGTCCGGGGGGGCGAGCAATCAGCCCCAGCATTTT,CAISESGGASNQPQHF
TRBJ2-1,TRBD2,TRBV18,-,TGTGCCAGCTTAACCACAGCGGGGGGATACTCCTACAATGAGCAGTTCTTC,CASLTTAGGYSYNEQFF
TRBJ1-1,TRBD1,TRBV10-1,few,TGCGCCAGCAGTCAATATACCCCGGGACAGGGACTGTATAAAGCTTTCTTT,CASSQYTPGQGLYKAFF
TRBJ2-7,-,TRBV12-3/TRBV12-4,-,TGTGCCAGCAGTTTAGGCACCTCCCCTTTTGAGCAGTACTTC,CASSLGTSPFEQYF
TRBJ2-1,TRBD2,TRBV27,-,TGTGCCAGCAGTCCCCTGGGAGCGGGAGGGCGGGATGAGCAGTTCTTC,CASSPLGAGGRDEQFF
TRBJ1-2,-,TRBV28,few,TGTGCCAGCAGTTTCGGAGTTCATGGCTACACCTTC,CASSFGVHGYTF
TRBJ2-3,TRBD1,TRBV29-1,few,TGCAGCGTGCGGACAGGGAGCACAGATACGCAGTATTTT,CSVRTGSTDTQYF
TRBJ2-5,-,TRBV5-1,few,TGCGCCAGCAGCTTGGAGCGTCAAGAGACCCAGTACTTC,CASSLERQETQYF
TRBJ1-5,TRBD1,TRBV5-1,many,TGCGCCAGCAGCTCCGGGACAGGTATGGTTCAGCCCCAGCATTTT,CASSSGTGMVQPQHF
TRBJ2-1,TRBD2,TRBV5-1,few,TGCGCCAGCAGCTTGGCAACGGTAGCGGGGGGTTACAATGAGCAGTTCTTC,CASSLATVAGGYNEQFF
TRBJ2-7,-,TRBV24-1,many,TGTGCCACCAGTGATTTGGACAGCTACGAGCAGTACTTC,CATSDLDSYEQYF
TRBJ2-1,-,TRBV2,few,TGTGCCAGCAGTGAAAACAGGGCCAATGAGCAGTTCTTC,CASSENRANEQFF
TRBJ1-6,TRBD1,TRBV5-1,many,TGCGCCAGCAGCAGCAACTCGGGACAGCTTTATAATTCACCCCTCCACTTT,CASSSNSGQLYNSPLHF
TRBJ2-5,-,TRBV12-3/TRBV12-4,-,TGTGCCAGCAGTTTATGGTCTAAGGGAGAGACCCAGTACTTC,CASSLWSKGETQYF
TRBJ1-5,-,TRBV11-2,-,TGTGCCAGCAGCCCCGCCACGGGGCAGAATCAGCCCCAGCATTTT,CASSPATGQNQPQHF
TRBJ2-3,TRBD1,TRBV15,-,TGTGCCACCGAGAAAACCGGGACAGGGGGCACAGATACGCAGTATTTT,CATEKTGTGGTDTQYF
TRBJ1-1,-,TRBV20-1,-,TGCAGTGCCCCCCGGGGAGGATTGAACACTGAAGCTTTCTTT,CSAPRGGLNTEAFF
TRBJ2-3,TRBD2,TRBV27,-,TGTGCCAGCAGAGAGCGGGAGTACCCATCGTCAGATACGCAGTATTTT,CASREREYPSSDTQYF